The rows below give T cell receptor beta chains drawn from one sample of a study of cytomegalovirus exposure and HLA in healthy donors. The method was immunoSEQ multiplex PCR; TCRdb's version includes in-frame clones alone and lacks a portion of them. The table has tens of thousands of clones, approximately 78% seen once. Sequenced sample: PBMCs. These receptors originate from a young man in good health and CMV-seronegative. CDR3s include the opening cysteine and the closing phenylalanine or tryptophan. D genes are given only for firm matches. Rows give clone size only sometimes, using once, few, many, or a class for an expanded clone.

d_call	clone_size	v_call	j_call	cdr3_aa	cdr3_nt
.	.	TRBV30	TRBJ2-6	CAWRAQGSGANVLTF	TGTGCCTGGAGAGCACAGGGTTCTGGGGCCAACGTCCTGACTTTC
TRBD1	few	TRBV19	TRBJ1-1	CASSNGQGALAEAFF	TGTGCCAGTAGTAACGGACAGGGGGCTTTGGCTGAAGCTTTCTTT
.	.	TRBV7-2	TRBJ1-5	CASSPFSVQVNQPQHF	TGTGCCAGCAGCCCATTCTCAGTACAGGTCAATCAGCCCCAGCATTTT
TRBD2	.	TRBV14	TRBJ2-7	CASSLLAGVGAEQYF	TGTGCCAGCAGCCTCTTAGCGGGAGTGGGGGCCGAGCAGTACTTC
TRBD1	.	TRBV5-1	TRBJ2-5	CASSKGAESQETQYF	TGCGCCAGCAGCAAGGGGGCGGAGTCCCAAGAGACCCAGTACTTC
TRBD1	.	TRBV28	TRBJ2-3	CASSLAGQGADTQYF	TGTGCCAGCAGTTTAGCAGGACAGGGGGCAGATACGCAGTATTTT
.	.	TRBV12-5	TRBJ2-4	CASGLDGGTGKNIQYF	TGTGCTAGTGGTTTGGACGGGGGGACAGGTAAAAACATTCAGTACTTC
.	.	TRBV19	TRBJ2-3	CASSIPLANVWADTQYF	TGTGCCAGTAGTATCCCCCTAGCGAACGTCTGGGCAGATACGCAGTATTTT
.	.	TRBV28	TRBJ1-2	CASSTDYGYTF	TGTGCCAGCTCGACAGACTATGGCTACACCTTC
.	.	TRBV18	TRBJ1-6	CASSPPGRTHSSSYNSPLHF	TGTGCCAGCTCACCACCGGGGAGGACTCACTCGAGCTCCTATAATTCACCCCTCCACTTT
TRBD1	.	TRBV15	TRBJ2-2	CATSRGQGLTGELFF	TGTGCCACCAGCAGAGGACAGGGGCTAACCGGGGAGCTGTTTTTT
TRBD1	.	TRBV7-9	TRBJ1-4	CASSLGTGDEKLFF	TGTGCCAGCAGCTTAGGGACAGGGGATGAAAAACTGTTTTTT
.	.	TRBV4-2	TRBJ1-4	CASSRAGEKLFF	TGTGCCAGCAGCCGGGCGGGGGAAAAACTGTTTTTT
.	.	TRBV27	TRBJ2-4	CASPWGETLAKNIQYF	TGTGCCAGCCCCTGGGGGGAGACCCTAGCCAAAAACATTCAGTACTTC
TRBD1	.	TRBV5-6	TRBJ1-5	CASSLGTGRSNQPQHF	TGTGCCAGCAGCTTAGGGACAGGTCGGAGCAATCAGCCCCAGCATTTT
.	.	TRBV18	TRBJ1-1	CASSTDRNTEAFF	TGTGCCAGCTCAACCGACAGGAACACTGAAGCTTTCTTT
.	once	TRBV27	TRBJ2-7	CASWDINYEQYF	TGTGCCAGCTGGGACATAAACTACGAGCAGTACTTC
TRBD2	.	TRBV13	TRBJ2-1	CASSLGGRGDYNEQFF	TGTGCCAGCAGCTTAGGCGGGAGGGGCGACTACAATGAGCAGTTCTTC
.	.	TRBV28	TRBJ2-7	CAGSSGWYLDEQYF	TGTGCCGGCAGTTCAGGGTGGTATTTAGACGAGCAGTACTTC
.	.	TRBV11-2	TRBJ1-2	CASSPDGGDYGYTF	TGTGCCAGCAGCCCCGATGGGGGCGACTATGGCTACACCTTC
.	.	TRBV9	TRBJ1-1	CASSVVGGFNTEAFF	TGTGCCAGCAGCGTAGTTGGGGGCTTTAACACTGAAGCTTTCTTT
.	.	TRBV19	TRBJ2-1	CASSISSRGNEQFF	TGTGCCAGTAGTATTTCCTCTCGAGGGAATGAGCAGTTCTTC
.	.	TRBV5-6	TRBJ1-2	CASSLGRDNYGYTF	TGTGCCAGCAGCTTGGGGCGGGATAACTATGGCTACACCTTC
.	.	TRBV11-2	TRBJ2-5	CASSPSRETQYF	TGTGCCAGCAGCCCTTCTCGTGAGACCCAGTACTTC
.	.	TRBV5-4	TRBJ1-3	CASTSWASGNTIYF	TGTGCCAGCACCAGCTGGGCCTCTGGAAACACCATATATTTT
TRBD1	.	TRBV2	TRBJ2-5	CASSEFGQGQETQYF	TGTGCCAGCAGTGAATTCGGACAGGGCCAAGAGACCCAGTACTTC
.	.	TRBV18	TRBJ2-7	CASSPFGTPNYEQYF	TGTGCCAGCTCACCATTCGGGACTCCTAACTACGAGCAGTACTTC
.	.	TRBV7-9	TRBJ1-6	CASSLGGDSPLHF	TGTGCCAGCAGCTTAGGAGGTGATTCACCCCTCCACTTT
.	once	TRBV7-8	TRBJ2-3	CASDLLWASTDTQYF	TGTGCCAGCGACCTCCTCTGGGCTAGCACAGATACGCAGTATTTT
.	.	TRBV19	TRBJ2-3	CASSIAPGVADTQYF	TGTGCCAGTAGTATAGCGCCAGGGGTCGCAGATACGCAGTATTTT
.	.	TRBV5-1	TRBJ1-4	CASSLATGNNEKLFF	TGCGCCAGCAGCTTGGCCACGGGGAATAATGAAAAACTGTTTTTT